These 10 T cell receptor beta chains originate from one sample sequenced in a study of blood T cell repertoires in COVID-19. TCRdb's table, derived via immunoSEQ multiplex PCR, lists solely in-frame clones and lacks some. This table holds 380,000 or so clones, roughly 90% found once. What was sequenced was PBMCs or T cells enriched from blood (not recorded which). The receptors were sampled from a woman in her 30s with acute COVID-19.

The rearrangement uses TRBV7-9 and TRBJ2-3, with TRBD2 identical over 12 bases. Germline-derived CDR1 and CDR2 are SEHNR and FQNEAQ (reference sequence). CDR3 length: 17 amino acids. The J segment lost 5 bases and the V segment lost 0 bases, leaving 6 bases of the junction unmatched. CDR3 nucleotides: TGTGCCAGCAGCTTAGCCCAACTAGCGGGGGGAGGAGATACGCAGTATTTT. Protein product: CASSLAQLAGGGDTQYF.

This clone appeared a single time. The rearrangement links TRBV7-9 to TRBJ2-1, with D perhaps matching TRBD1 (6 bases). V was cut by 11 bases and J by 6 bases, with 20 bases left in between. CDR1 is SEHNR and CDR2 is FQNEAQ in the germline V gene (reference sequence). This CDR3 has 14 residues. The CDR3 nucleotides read TGTGCCGTCGAAGCAGTGGGGGCGTTCAATGAGCAGTTCTTC. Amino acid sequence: CAVEAVGAFNEQFF.

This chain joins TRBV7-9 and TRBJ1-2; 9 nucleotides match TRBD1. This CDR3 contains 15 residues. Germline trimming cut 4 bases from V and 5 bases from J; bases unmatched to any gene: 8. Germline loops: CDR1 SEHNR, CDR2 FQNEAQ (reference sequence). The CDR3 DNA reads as TGTGCCAGCAGCTCGGGACAGGGCTCGACGTATGGCTACACCTTC. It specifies CASSSGQGSTYGYTF.

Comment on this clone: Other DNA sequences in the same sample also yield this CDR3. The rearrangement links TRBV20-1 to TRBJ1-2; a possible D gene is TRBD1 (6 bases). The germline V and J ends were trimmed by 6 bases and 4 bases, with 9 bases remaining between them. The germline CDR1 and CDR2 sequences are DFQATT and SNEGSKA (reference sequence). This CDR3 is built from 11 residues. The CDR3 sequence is CSATDSYGYTF. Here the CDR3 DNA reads TGCAGTGCAACGGACAGCTATGGCTACACCTTC.

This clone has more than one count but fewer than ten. CDR3 in amino acids: CASSLLGGELFF. Here the CDR3 DNA reads TGTGCCAGCAGCCTACTAGGGGGGGAGCTGTTTTTT. This sequence joins TRBV12-3 or TRBV12-4 and TRBJ2-2; TRBD2 might be the D (5 bases). V lost 6 bases and J 8 bases, leaving 10 bases between the germline ends. The CDR3 is 12 residues long.

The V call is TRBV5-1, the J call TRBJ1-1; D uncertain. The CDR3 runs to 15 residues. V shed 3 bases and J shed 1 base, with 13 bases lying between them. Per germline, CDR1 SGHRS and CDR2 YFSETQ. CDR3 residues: CASSYADSANTEAFF. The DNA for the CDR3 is TGCGCCAGCAGCTACGCCGACTCAGCGAACACTGAAGCTTTCTTT.

The CDR3 DNA reads as TGTGCCAGCAGCCAATTCGGCGGAAACACTGAAGCTTTCTTT. Its protein product is CASSQFGGNTEAFF. V usage is TRBV3-1 (or the pseudogene TRBV3-2) and J usage is TRBJ1-1; D remains ambiguous. This CDR3 comprises 14 residues. Germline CDR1 reads LGHDT; CDR2 reads YNNKEL (reference sequence). V lost 2 bases, J lost 2 bases, and 9 bases lay in between.

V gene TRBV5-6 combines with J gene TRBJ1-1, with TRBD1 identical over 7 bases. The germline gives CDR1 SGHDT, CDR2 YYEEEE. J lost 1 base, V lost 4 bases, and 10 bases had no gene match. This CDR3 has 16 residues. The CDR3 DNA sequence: TGTGCCAGCAGCCCACCACAGGGGATTTGGAACACTGAAGCTTTCTTT. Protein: CASSPPQGIWNTEAFF. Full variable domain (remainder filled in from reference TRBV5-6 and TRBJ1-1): DAGVTQSPTHLIKTRGQQVTLRCSPKSGHDTVSWYQQALGQGPQFIFQYYEEEERQRGNFPDRFSGHQFPNYSSELNVNALLLGDSALYLCASSPPQGIWNTEAFFGQGTRLTVV.

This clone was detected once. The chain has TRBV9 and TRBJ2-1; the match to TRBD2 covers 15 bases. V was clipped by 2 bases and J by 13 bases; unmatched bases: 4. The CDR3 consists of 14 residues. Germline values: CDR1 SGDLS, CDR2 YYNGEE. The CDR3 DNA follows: TGTGCCAGCAGCGTTGGGACTAGCGGGGGGCTACAGTTCTTC. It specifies CASSVGTSGGLQFF.

CDR3 DNA: TGTGCCAGCAGTGACAGGGGTTCGTTGGGAAACACCATATATTTT. As protein: CASSDRGSLGNTIYF. The chain joins TRBV2 to TRBJ1-3; D possibly corresponds to TRBD1 (6 bases). Germline-derived CDR1 and CDR2 are SNHLY and FYNNEI. Trimming took 3 bases from V and 4 from J, leaving 13 bases between them. This CDR3 is built from 15 residues.